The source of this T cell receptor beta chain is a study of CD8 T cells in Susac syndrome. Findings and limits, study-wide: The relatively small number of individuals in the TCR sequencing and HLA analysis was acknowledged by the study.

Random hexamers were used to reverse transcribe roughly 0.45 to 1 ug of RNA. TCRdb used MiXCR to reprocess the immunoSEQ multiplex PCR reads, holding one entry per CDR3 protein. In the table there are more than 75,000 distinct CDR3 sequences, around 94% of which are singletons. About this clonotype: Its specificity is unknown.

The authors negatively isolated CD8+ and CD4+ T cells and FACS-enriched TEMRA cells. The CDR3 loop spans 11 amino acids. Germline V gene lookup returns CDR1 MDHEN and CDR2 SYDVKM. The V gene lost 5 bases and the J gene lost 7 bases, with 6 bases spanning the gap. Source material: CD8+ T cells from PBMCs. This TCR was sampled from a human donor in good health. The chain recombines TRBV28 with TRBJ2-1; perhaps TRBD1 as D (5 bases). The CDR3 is CASSDRNEQFF. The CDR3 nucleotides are TGTGCCAGCAGTGACAGAAATGAGCAGTTCTTC.